This T cell receptor (beta chain) was captured in a study of identifying expanded T cells in peripheral blood. With V trimmed by 3 bases and J by 7 bases, 4 bases remained unmatched. The CDR3 has 12 amino acids. CDR1 and CDR2 from the germline V gene are SGHKS and YYEKEE (reference sequence). Here immunoSEQ multiplex PCR was the method, and the copy in TCRdb shows in-frame clones only, minus some. Of 55,000 to 80,000 clones listed, about four fifths were seen once; the top ten hold under 20%. The sample was blood. This TCR derives from a person aged 18 to 75 in good health. This chain uses TRBV5-5 with TRBJ2-7; 7 bases match TRBD1. The CDR3 sequence is CASSSTGREQYF. Written as DNA, the CDR3 is TGTGCCAGCAGCTCGACAGGGCGAGAGCAGTACTTC. The full variable domain, rest sourced from reference TRBV5-5 and TRBJ2-7, is DAGVTQSPTHLIKTRGQQVTLRCSPISGHKSVSWYQQVLGQGPQFIFQYYEKEERGRGNFPDRFSARQFPNYSSELNVNALLLGDSALYLCASSSTGREQYFGPGTRLTVT.